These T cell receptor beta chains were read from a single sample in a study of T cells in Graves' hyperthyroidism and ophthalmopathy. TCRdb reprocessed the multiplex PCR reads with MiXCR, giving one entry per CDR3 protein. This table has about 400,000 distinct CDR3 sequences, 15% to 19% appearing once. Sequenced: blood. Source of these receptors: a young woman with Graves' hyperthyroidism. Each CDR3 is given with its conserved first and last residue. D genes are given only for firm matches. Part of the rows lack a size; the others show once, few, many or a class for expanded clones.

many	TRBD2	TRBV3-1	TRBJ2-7	CASGWAGGQYEQYF	TGTGCCAGCGGATGGGCGGGGGGGCAATACGAGCAGTACTTC
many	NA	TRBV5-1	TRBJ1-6	CASSLGPTESSPLHF	TGCGCCAGCAGCTTGGGACCGACTGAATCTTCACCCCTCCACTTT
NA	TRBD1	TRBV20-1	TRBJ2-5	CSARSPGQSQETQYF	TGCAGTGCTAGATCGCCGGGACAGAGCCAAGAGACCCAGTACTTC
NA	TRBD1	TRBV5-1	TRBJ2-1	CASVGTGVLNEQFF	TGCGCCAGCGTTGGGACAGGGGTTTTGAATGAGCAGTTCTTC
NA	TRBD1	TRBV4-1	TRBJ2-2	CASSQGRTGVTGELFF	TGCGCCAGCAGCCAAGGACGGACAGGGGTGACCGGGGAGCTGTTTTTT
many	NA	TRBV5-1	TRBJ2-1	CASSFITRKDSYNEQFF	TGCGCCAGCAGCTTTATCACTAGGAAGGACTCCTACAATGAGCAGTTCTTC
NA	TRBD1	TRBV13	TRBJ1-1	CASSGDREGALEAFF	TGTGCCAGCAGCGGGGACAGGGAGGGGGCCCTTGAAGCTTTCTTT
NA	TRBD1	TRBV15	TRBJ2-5	CATSRAPGQGFQGTQYF	TGTGCCACCAGCAGAGCGCCGGGACAGGGTTTCCAAGGGACCCAGTACTTC
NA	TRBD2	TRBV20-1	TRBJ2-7	CSADLAGGPYEQYF	TGCAGTGCCGACCTAGCGGGAGGCCCCTACGAGCAGTACTTC
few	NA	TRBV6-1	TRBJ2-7	CASSEAWKEQYF	TGTGCCAGCAGTGAAGCGTGGAAAGAGCAGTACTTC
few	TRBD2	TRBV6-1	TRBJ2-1	CASSSPSSGGLKGLFF	TGTGCCAGCAGTTCCCCGTCAAGCGGGGGGCTTAAAGGACTGTTCTTC
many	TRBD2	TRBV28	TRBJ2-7	CASRGGLAGGFLYEQYF	TGTGCCAGCAGAGGAGGACTAGCGGGAGGGTTTCTCTACGAGCAGTACTTC
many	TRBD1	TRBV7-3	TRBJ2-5	CASSPGQGSETQYF	TGTGCCAGCAGCCCTGGACAGGGTTCAGAGACCCAGTACTTC
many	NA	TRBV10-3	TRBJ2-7	CAISEGGGWDYEQYF	TGTGCCATCAGTGAGGGCGGCGGGTGGGACTACGAGCAGTACTTC
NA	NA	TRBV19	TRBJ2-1	CASSDRDLPPYNEQFF	TGTGCCAGTAGTGACAGAGACCTACCCCCCTACAATGAGCAGTTCTTC
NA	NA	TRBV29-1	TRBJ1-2	CSVDSLGYTF	TGCAGCGTTGACTCCCTCGGCTACACCTTC
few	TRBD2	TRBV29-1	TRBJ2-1	CSVEGLAGGTHYNEQFF	TGCAGCGTTGAGGGACTAGCGGGGGGTACCCACTACAATGAGCAGTTCTTC
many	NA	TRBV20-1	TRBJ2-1	CSAKSSGTGEQFF	TGCAGTGCAAAGTCGTCAGGGACTGGCGAGCAGTTCTTC
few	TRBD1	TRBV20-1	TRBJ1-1	CSASDTGTGATEAFF	TGCAGTGCTAGTGACACCGGGACAGGGGCCACTGAAGCTTTCTTT
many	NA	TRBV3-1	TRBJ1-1	CASSRLENKGEAFF	TGTGCCAGCAGCCGACTAGAAAACAAGGGTGAAGCTTTCTTT
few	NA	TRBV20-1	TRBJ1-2	CTTGAESGYGYTF	TGCACCACCGGGGCGGAAAGTGGCTATGGCTACACCTTC
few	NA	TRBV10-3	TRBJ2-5	CASMGRKSGETQYF	TGTGCCAGCATGGGACGAAAGTCGGGGGAGACCCAGTACTTC
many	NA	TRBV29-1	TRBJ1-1	CSVVRGTEAFF	TGCAGCGTTGTGAGGGGCACTGAAGCTTTCTTT
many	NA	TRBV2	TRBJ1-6	CASRSDGYNSPLHF	TGTGCCAGCAGATCGGACGGGTATAATTCACCCCTCCACTTT